The 15 T cell receptor beta chains presented below share a single source sample, sequenced in a study of cytomegalovirus exposure and HLA in healthy donors. With 60 Vbeta and 13 Jbeta primers, the PCR was carried out. Profiling relied on immunoSEQ multiplex PCR, and the TCRdb table lists in-frame clones only, not all of them. The sample data list 25,000 to 30,000 clones. The sequenced sample was PBMCs. Source of these receptors: a man aged 30 to 39 in good health and CMV-seronegative.

V usage is TRBV29-1 and J usage is TRBJ2-5, with 7 bases aligning to TRBD2. J was trimmed by 1 base and V by 5 bases; bases with no gene match: 7. This CDR3 has 14 amino acids. Germline values: CDR1 SQVTM, CDR2 ANQGSEA. The CDR3 coding sequence is TGCAGCGTTCAGCGGGGATCGGTCCAAGAGACCCAGTACTTC. Translated: CSVQRGSVQETQYF.

The chain couples TRBV2 to TRBJ1-4; 12 bases are shared with TRBD1. The CDR3 sequence is 14 residues long. Looked up from germline, CDR1 is SNHLY and CDR2 is FYNNEI. V gave up 5 bases and J gave up 10 bases; unmatched junction bases: 5. CDR3 residues: CASSPGTGGGKLFF. The CDR3 DNA sequence: TGTGCCAGCAGTCCCGGGACAGGGGGCGGAAAACTGTTTTTT.

The chain links TRBV5-1 to TRBJ2-7; D perhaps matches TRBD1 (6 bases). Trimming pared 3 bases from V and 2 bases from J, leaving 15 bases between. The CDR3 sequence is 15 residues long. Germline CDR1 SGHRS, CDR2 YFSETQ. For the CDR3, the DNA is TGCGCCAGCAGCTCGCTAGGACAGAGAACCTACGAGCAGTACTTC. This encodes CASSSLGQRTYEQYF.

The chain carries TRBV29-1 and TRBJ2-2, with 10 nucleotides matching TRBD1. CDR1 is SQVTM, CDR2 ANQGSEA, per germline. The CDR3 contains 15 residues. With 4 bases clipped from V and 5 bases from J, the junction kept 7 bases outside the gene matches. CDR3 DNA: TGCAGCGTTGGGCTCGACAGGGGGCAAACCGGGGAGCTGTTTTTT. It codes for CSVGLDRGQTGELFF.

The chain has TRBV19 and TRBJ2-2, with D possibly TRBD1 on 6 matching bases. Looked up from germline, CDR1 is LNHDA and CDR2 is SQIVND (reference sequence). V dropped 6 bases and J dropped 3 bases, with 14 bases sitting between them. This CDR3 contains 15 residues. In DNA, the CDR3 is TGTGCCAGTAGAAGGACAGATGGGTACACCGGGGAGCTGTTTTTT. Translation: CASRRTDGYTGELFF.

This chain connects TRBV9 to TRBJ2-3, with TRBD2 matching over 14 bases. Germline V gene data show CDR1 as SGDLS and CDR2 as YYNGEE. The CDR3 length is 16 residues. V gave up 3 bases and J gave up 6 bases; unmatched junction bases: 6. The DNA of the CDR3 is TGTGCCAGCAGCGGTGGGACTAGCGGGAGACGGGATACGCAGTATTTT. Its translation is CASSGGTSGRRDTQYF.

The chain has TRBV7-9 and TRBJ2-7, with 7 bases matching TRBD1. The CDR3 extends over 17 amino acids. Germline-derived CDR1 and CDR2 are SEHNR and FQNEAQ (reference sequence). Trimming took 5 bases from V and 0 from J; bases not matched to a gene: 13. The CDR3 spells CASSTSRGRGASYEQYF. CDR3 DNA sequence: TGTGCCAGCAGCACTAGTAGGGGGCGTGGTGCCTCCTACGAGCAGTACTTC.

V usage is TRBV18 and J usage is TRBJ2-3, with D perhaps TRBD2 (5 bases). Trimming shortened V by 2 bases and J by 4 bases, and 10 bases separated the two germline ends. CDR3 size: 14 residues. The germline CDR1 and CDR2 sequences are KGHSH and LQKENI. DNA of the CDR3: TGTGCCAGCTCACCAACTAGTGGTGCAGATACGCAGTATTTT. This gives the protein CASSPTSGADTQYF.

This sequence joins TRBV6-1 and TRBJ1-4, with D perhaps matching TRBD1 (5 bases). Trimming left V 3 bases short and J 4 bases short, with 9 bases between. In germline, CDR1 is MNHNS, CDR2 SASEGT. The CDR3 has 14 amino acids. The CDR3 region is CASSDSGFNEKLFF. The CDR3, as DNA: TGTGCCAGCAGTGACTCAGGGTTTAATGAAAAACTGTTTTTT.

V is TRBV5-1 and J is TRBJ2-7, with 9 nucleotides matching TRBD1. The V gene end was trimmed by 4 bases and the J gene end by 6 bases; junction bases not matched to a gene: 5. The CDR3 covers 13 residues. Germline V lookup: CDR1 SGHRS, CDR2 YFSETQ. The CDR3 nucleotides are TGCGCCAGCAGCGGGACAGGGAGGTCCGAGCAGTACTTC. Protein product: CASSGTGRSEQYF.

This chain uses TRBV7-2 with TRBJ1-2; TRBD1 is a possible D gene (6 bases). With 5 bases removed from V and 6 bases from J, the gap between germline ends came to 16 bases. CDR1 is SGHTA, CDR2 FQGNSA, per germline. This CDR3 spans 14 amino acids. CDR3 sequence (DNA): TGTGCCAGCAGCGTCAGGATTTCAGGGGATGGCTACACCTTC. Its protein product is CASSVRISGDGYTF.

The chain links TRBV28 to TRBJ2-1; TRBD2 matches at 11 bases. Germline CDR1 is MDHEN and CDR2 is SYDVKM. The CDR3 is 18 amino acids. The V segment lost 6 bases and the J segment 0 bases; nucleotides outside the gene matches: 10. CDR3 in DNA: TGTGCCAGCAGCTCAAGGACTAGCGGGTCCTTCTCCTACAATGAGCAGTTCTTC. As protein: CASSSRTSGSFSYNEQFF.

The chain links TRBV30 to TRBJ2-1; tentative D call: TRBD2 (7 bases). The CDR3 is 17 residues long. Trimming pared 2 bases from V and 5 bases from J, leaving 22 bases between. Germline V gene data show CDR1 as GTSNPN and CDR2 as SVGIG (reference sequence). The CDR3 DNA reads TGTGCCTGGAGTACCACAGGGAAAAGCGGGATCGACAATGAGCAGTTCTTC. This codes for CAWSTTGKSGIDNEQFF.

The chain recombines TRBV5-4 with TRBJ2-3; 7 bases align to TRBD1. V lost 1 base to trimming and J lost 7 bases; unmatched junction nucleotides: 12. The CDR3 spans 16 residues. Germline V gene lookup returns CDR1 SGHNT and CDR2 YYREEE (reference sequence). The CDR3 DNA sequence: TGTGCCAGCAGCTTGAAGGGGACAGTAAGATCGAATACGCAGTATTTT. This gives the protein CASSLKGTVRSNTQYF.

This chain uses TRBV5-4 with TRBJ2-7, with TRBD2 identical over 8 bases. The CDR3 is 17 amino acids. Germline assignment: CDR1 SGHNT and CDR2 YYREEE (reference sequence). V trimming: 4 bases; J trimming: 2 bases; junction bases outside the gene matches: 14. The CDR3 DNA is TGTGCCAGCAGCCCGCAGGCTCAGCGGGGGCGGACCTACGAGCAGTACTTC. It encodes CASSPQAQRGRTYEQYF.